A single sample gave rise to the 29 T cell receptor beta chains below, sequenced in a study of radiotherapy plus CTLA-4 blockade in lung cancer. Some clones are missing from TCRdb's copy, which holds only in-frame ones; the method was immunoSEQ multiplex PCR. Here the sample spans some 78,000 clones, around 87% being singletons. The material sequenced was peripheral blood, taken from a patient treated with radiotherapy plus ipilimumab. The receptors stem from a human donor with non-small cell lung cancer who had a partial response to radiotherapy plus ipilimumab.

The V and J genes are TRBV27 and TRBJ2-5, with 10 bases aligning to TRBD2. Unmatched junction bases numbered 7, after V lost 7 bases and J lost 5 bases. Germline values: CDR1 MNHEY, CDR2 SMNVEV (reference sequence). The CDR3 contains 14 residues. CDR3 DNA sequence: TGTGCCAGCAAACCTAGCGGGAGAGGGGAGACCCAGTACTTC. As protein: CASKPSGRGETQYF.

A single count supports this clone. Other DNA variants within this sample encode the same CDR3. The V call is TRBV28, the J call TRBJ2-2; 10 bases align to TRBD2. V lost 6 bases to trimming and J lost 6 bases; unmatched junction nucleotides: 7. Germline values: CDR1 MDHEN, CDR2 SYDVKM. The CDR3 extends over 15 amino acids. Here the CDR3 DNA reads TGTGCCAGCAGCTCCCGTCTAGCGGGAGCCGGGGAGCTGTTTTTT. Residues: CASSSRLAGAGELFF.

V and J are TRBV11-3 and TRBJ2-1; TRBD2 agrees at 10 bases. The CDR3 covers 16 residues. CDR1 SGHNT and CDR2 YENEEA come from the germline V gene. After removal of 5 bases from V and 4 bases from J, the junction contained 8 bases not matched to a gene. The DNA for the CDR3 is TGTGCCAGCAGCCCATCCGGGACTAGCGTATACAATGAGCAGTTCTTC. Translating gives CASSPSGTSVYNEQFF.

The chain uses TRBV27 and TRBJ1-1; 7 bases map to TRBD1. Trimming removed 7 bases from V and 11 bases from J; junction bases left unmatched: 19. CDR1 and CDR2 (germline): MNHEY, SMNVEV (reference sequence). This CDR3 is built from 15 residues. This CDR3 is CASTQRGGAGSKAFF. In DNA, the CDR3 is TGTGCCAGCACCCAACGAGGGGGCGCAGGGAGCAAGGCTTTCTTT.

The V call is TRBV5-6, the J call TRBJ2-5; D unresolved. V lost 1 base, J lost 1 base, and 5 bases lay in between. CDR1 SGHDT and CDR2 YYEEEE come from the germline V gene. The CDR3 runs to 13 residues. Here the CDR3 reads CASSLRAQETQYF. The CDR3 coding sequence is TGTGCCAGCAGCTTGCGAGCCCAAGAGACCCAGTACTTC.

The gene calls are TRBV29-1 and TRBJ1-1, with a weak D call TRBD1 (5 bases). CDR1 is SQVTM, CDR2 ANQGSEA, per germline. The CDR3 is made up of 12 amino acids. Trimming cost V 4 bases and J 0 bases, with 6 bases left between them. The CDR3 coding sequence is TGCAGCGTTGGACAGTTGAACACTGAAGCTTTCTTT. Protein: CSVGQLNTEAFF.

The V gene is TRBV30, the J gene TRBJ2-1, with TRBD2 matching 14 bases. Germline CDR1 reads GTSNPN; CDR2 reads SVGIG (reference sequence). V was pared by 2 bases and J by 7 bases, with 4 bases of the junction left unmatched. CDR3 size: 15 residues. The CDR3 protein is CAWSSTSGRGNEQFF. The CDR3 coding sequence is TGTGCCTGGAGTTCGACTAGCGGGAGGGGGAATGAGCAGTTCTTC.

This chain joins TRBV7-6 and TRBJ1-1; D call uncertain. The CDR3 has 12 amino acids. Trimming removed 2 bases from V and 4 bases from J, with 5 bases in between. The germline V gene has CDR1 SGHVS and CDR2 FNYEAQ. CDR3 sequence reads: CASSLKSTEAFF. In DNA form, the CDR3 reads TGTGCCAGCAGCTTAAAGAGCACTGAAGCTTTCTTT.

Notes on this clone: Other DNA sequences of this sample code for an identical CDR3. V and J are TRBV6-6 and TRBJ1-1, with a possible D match to TRBD1 (6 bases). The V and J ends lost 0 bases and 1 base respectively, with 6 bases between them. Germline assignment: CDR1 MNHNY and CDR2 SVGAGI (reference sequence). The CDR3 contains 14 residues. The DNA for the CDR3 is TGTGCCAGCAGTTACTCGACAGGGAACACTGAAGCTTTCTTT. Its translation is CASSYSTGNTEAFF.

The rearrangement joins TRBV6-5 to TRBJ1-2; a possible D gene is TRBD1 (5 bases). V dropped 4 bases and J dropped 6 bases, with 12 bases sitting between them. This CDR3 spans 13 amino acids. CDR1 is MNHEY and CDR2 is SVGAGI in the germline V gene. The DNA of the CDR3 is TGTGCCAGCAGTTTTGGCAGGGCGGATGGCTACACCTTC. Translated: CASSFGRADGYTF.

This clone came up once. The rearrangement uses TRBV11-3 and TRBJ2-7, with 8 bases that match TRBD2. V dropped 5 bases and J dropped 2; count of bases not matched to a gene: 11. The CDR3 is 16 amino acids. Germline values: CDR1 SGHNT, CDR2 YENEEA. The CDR3 reads CASSHPPGLETYEQYF. The DNA for the CDR3 is TGTGCCAGCAGCCACCCCCCGGGACTAGAGACCTACGAGCAGTACTTC.

The chain joins TRBV9 to TRBJ2-1; possible D gene TRBD2, 6 bases. Per the germline V gene, CDR1 is SGDLS and CDR2 is YYNGEE. Trimming shortened V by 4 bases and J by 2 bases, and 10 bases separated the two germline ends. The CDR3 is made up of 14 amino acids. CDR3 protein: CASSPQRAYNEQFF. The CDR3, as DNA: TGTGCCAGCAGCCCCCAGCGGGCCTACAATGAGCAGTTCTTC.

This sequence joins TRBV6-1 and TRBJ1-1; maybe TRBD1 (5 bases). V shed 8 bases and J shed 5 bases, with 12 bases lying between them. Germline V CDR1 and CDR2: MNHNS, SASEGT. CDR3 length: 12 residues. The CDR3 nucleotides read TGTGCCAGCGGCAGGGTTGAGACTGAAGCTTTCTTT. It yields the protein CASGRVETEAFF.

The gene calls are TRBV5-1 and TRBJ2-1; TRBD2 might be the D (5 bases). The CDR3 is 16 amino acids. From germline, CDR1 is SGHRS and CDR2 YFSETQ. V lost 0 bases and J lost 0, with 10 bases in between. CDR3 DNA sequence: TGCGCCAGCAGCTTGGGGACGGGGAGCTCCTACAATGAGCAGTTCTTC. It codes for CASSLGTGSSYNEQFF.

The chain uses TRBV5-1 and TRBJ1-6; 9 bases line up with TRBD1. CDR1 SGHRS and CDR2 YFSETQ come from the germline V gene. V shed 0 bases and J 9 bases; nucleotides not matched to a gene: 7. CDR3 length equals 16 residues. CDR3 coding DNA: TGCGCCAGCAGCTTGGCCCCCGGGACAGGGTCTTCACCCCTCCACTTT. It is translated as CASSLAPGTGSSPLHF.

The V call is TRBV28, the J call TRBJ2-5; D might be TRBD2 (5 bases). V was trimmed by 8 bases and J by 2 bases, leaving 15 bases between them. The germline V gene encodes CDR1 MDHEN and CDR2 SYDVKM. The CDR3 runs 14 residues. The chain's CDR3 is CASRGFWNQETQYF. In DNA, the CDR3 is TGTGCCAGCCGGGGTTTTTGGAATCAAGAGACCCAGTACTTC.

The chain is built from TRBV9 and TRBJ1-6; D possibly corresponds to TRBD1 (6 bases). Germline CDR1 is SGDLS and CDR2 is YYNGEE. Trimming left V 5 bases short and J 7 bases short, with 10 bases between. This CDR3 has 13 residues. The CDR3 region is CASSATGNSPLHF. The CDR3 bases are TGTGCCAGCAGTGCTACAGGGAATTCACCCCTCCACTTT.

In DNA form, the CDR3 reads TGTGCCTGGAGTAAGTGGACAGGGGGACGTCCTAACTATGGCTACACCTTC. Its protein product is CAWSKWTGGRPNYGYTF. The chain is built from TRBV30 and TRBJ1-2; 10 bases line up with TRBD1. The CDR3 is made up of 17 amino acids. Losses at the gene ends were 2 bases for V and 0 bases for J; bases not matched to a gene: 9. Germline CDR1 is GTSNPN and CDR2 is SVGIG (reference sequence).

The chain has TRBV29-1 and TRBJ2-3, with no clear D. The ends were cut back, 4 bases at V and 5 bases at J, with 7 bases in the middle. The CDR3 sequence is 11 residues long. CDR1 is SQVTM and CDR2 is ANQGSEA in the germline V gene. CDR3 DNA: TGCAGCGTTGGGTACATAGATACGCAGTATTTT. Translated, it gives CSVGYIDTQYF.

This chain joins TRBV19 and TRBJ1-4; 7 positions match TRBD1. Germline values: CDR1 LNHDA, CDR2 SQIVND (reference sequence). J lost 4 bases, V lost 6 bases, and 11 bases had no gene match. The CDR3 has 16 amino acids. In DNA, the CDR3 is TGTGCCAGTAGAAAATCTTGGGACAGTATTAATGAAAAACTGTTTTTT. Residues: CASRKSWDSINEKLFF.

The chain recombines TRBV2 with TRBJ2-7; TRBD1 might be the D (6 bases). Looked up from germline, CDR1 is SNHLY and CDR2 is FYNNEI. V was pared by 5 bases and J by 2 bases, with 13 bases between. The CDR3 has 14 amino acids. This CDR3 reads CASSLQGTTYEQYF. The CDR3 region has the DNA TGTGCCAGCAGTCTACAGGGCACTACCTACGAGCAGTACTTC.

In this sample, this clone turned up a few times. V usage is TRBV6-5 and J usage is TRBJ2-4; TRBD1 matches 9 bases. This CDR3 comprises 13 residues. Germline lookup yields CDR1 MNHEY and CDR2 SVGAGI. V shed 6 bases, J shed 9 bases, and the junction held 6 bases outside the gene matches. The CDR3 nucleotides are TGTGCCAGCAGGGACAGGGGAGTCCCCATTCAGTACTTC. Translation gives CASRDRGVPIQYF.

V and J are TRBV6-6 and TRBJ1-1, with 7 bases lining up with TRBD1. This CDR3 region has 13 residues. Germline V lookup: CDR1 MNHNY, CDR2 SVGAGI (reference sequence). V dropped 8 bases and J dropped 8; count of bases not matched to a gene: 11. The CDR3 protein is CASAPTGTTEAFF. Written as DNA, the CDR3 is TGTGCCAGCGCCCCGACAGGGACCACGGAAGCTTTCTTT.

This rearrangement joins TRBV27 to TRBJ2-5, with 15 bases that match TRBD2. Germline V lookup: CDR1 MNHEY, CDR2 SMNVEV (reference sequence). The CDR3 contains 18 residues. Germline trimming cut 6 bases from V and 2 bases from J; bases unmatched to any gene: 10. CDR3 protein: CASRKGLAGGHSQETQYF. CDR3 DNA sequence: TGTGCCAGCAGAAAAGGACTAGCGGGAGGGCATTCACAAGAGACCCAGTACTTC.

The gene calls are TRBV11-2 and TRBJ2-7; 11 nucleotides align to TRBD1. The CDR3 length is 17 residues. The V segment lost 5 bases and the J segment 3 bases; nucleotides outside the gene matches: 12. The germline V gene has CDR1 SGHAT and CDR2 FQNNGV. In nucleotides, the CDR3 is TGTGCCAGCAGCCGTCTCCGAACCGGGACAGGGGGCTACGAGCAGTACTTC. Its translation: CASSRLRTGTGGYEQYF.

This clone was recorded once. The genes are TRBV4-1 and TRBJ2-7; 8 bases agree with TRBD2. The CDR3 has 15 residues. V shed 0 bases, J shed 7 bases, and the junction held 8 bases outside the gene matches. The germline V gene encodes CDR1 MGHRA and CDR2 YSYEKL. CDR3 DNA sequence: TGCGCCAGCAGCCAAGATCCAGCGGGAGTGCGGGAGCAGTACGTC. Residues: CASSQDPAGVREQYV.

This clone occurred once. This chain connects TRBV28 to TRBJ1-4; TRBD1 is a possible D gene (6 bases). Germline CDR1 and CDR2: MDHEN and SYDVKM. This CDR3 is 13 amino acids long. The germline V and J ends were trimmed by 6 bases and 7 bases, with 12 bases remaining between them. This chain's CDR3 is CASSPGTLEKLFF. In DNA form, the CDR3 reads TGTGCCAGCAGCCCTGGGACACTTGAAAAACTGTTTTTT.

In nucleotides, the CDR3 is TGTGCCAGCAGTCGGAACACCGGGGAGCTGTTTTTT. Translated: CASSRNTGELFF. The chain couples TRBV6-5 to TRBJ2-2; D remains ambiguous. This CDR3 is 12 amino acids long. The germline V gene encodes CDR1 MNHEY and CDR2 SVGAGI. Trimming removed 5 bases from V and 1 base from J, with 2 bases in between.

The rearrangement joins TRBV19 to TRBJ1-1; the match to TRBD1 covers 10 bases. The CDR3 runs 14 residues. CDR1 is LNHDA, CDR2 SQIVND, per germline (reference sequence). V lost 4 bases and J lost 5; bases outside the gene matches: 4. As DNA, the CDR3 is TGTGCCAGTAGTACCAGGACAGGGGGGACTGAAGCTTTCTTT. Amino acid sequence: CASSTRTGGTEAFF.